A selection of T cell receptor beta chains follows, all from one sample in a study of cytomegalovirus exposure and HLA in healthy donors. Libraries were prepared by immunoSEQ multiplex PCR; TCRdb keeps only in-frame clonotypes and omits some of them. Of hundreds of thousands of clones listed, about nine tenths are singletons. Sequenced sample: PBMCs. The receptors stem from a woman in her late teens or twenties in good health and CMV-seronegative. CDR3s include the opening cysteine and the closing phenylalanine or tryptophan.

v_call	j_call	cdr3_aa
TRBV2	TRBJ1-5	CASSEGQVNQPQHF
TRBV2	TRBJ2-7	CASKREAGYEQYF
TRBV2	TRBJ2-7	CASSEVYEQYF
TRBV9	TRBJ1-2	CASSVGSGDYGYTF
TRBV29-1	TRBJ1-2	CSVVREDYGYTF
TRBV28	TRBJ2-7	CASSPASGPWAEQYF
TRBV13	TRBJ1-4	CASSGPGVLTNEKLFF
TRBV7-9	TRBJ1-1	CASSPEPRGKGTEAFF
TRBV2	TRBJ1-5	CASRSGQLNQPQHF
TRBV10-3	TRBJ2-1	CAISDGGRAYNEQFF
TRBV5-5	TRBJ2-7	CASSLRGEQYF
TRBV27	TRBJ1-2	CASRGQVDNNYGYTF
TRBV15	TRBJ1-1	CATSGPSGRGVTEAFF
TRBV2	TRBJ1-5	CASRDRGRNQPQHF
TRBV7-2	.	CASSFGSRSLEQYF
TRBV7-8	TRBJ2-7	CASTRGLAGAYEQYF
TRBV2	TRBJ2-1	CASSGQLYNEQFF
TRBV5-3	TRBJ2-7	CARSLGQGAYEQYF
TRBV27	TRBJ1-2	CASSLMAGVDGYTF
TRBV28	TRBJ2-7	CASSLSGVGGAYEQYF
TRBV27	TRBJ2-1	CANSRCDEQFF
TRBV19	TRBJ1-5	CASRGRGQGGNQPQHF
TRBV9	TRBJ1-1	CASSAHTGLGTEAFF
TRBV7-9	TRBJ1-2	CASSLDPGVLSGYTF
TRBV18	TRBJ2-7	CASSPQGQGSEQYF
TRBV20-1	TRBJ2-7	CSARSRYEQYF
TRBV28	TRBJ2-1	CASSLMAGGRDEQFF
TRBV6-1	TRBJ1-1	CASSVRDRAKNTEAFF
TRBV28	TRBJ1-2	CASRERRTNYGYTF
TRBV7-7	TRBJ2-7	CASSSGVGRGVLEQYF
TRBV13	TRBJ2-7	CASSSERGYEQYF
TRBV19	TRBJ1-5	CASKPGAVNQPQHF
TRBV10-1	TRBJ2-7	CASDPGELDEQYF
TRBV13	TRBJ2-7	CASSLRDRGLRSEQYF
TRBV15	TRBJ2-5	CATSSVRDYLWETQYF
TRBV5-1	TRBJ2-1	CASSRLAGVKGAYNEQFF
TRBV6-1	TRBJ1-2	CASSGGTGGAYRQGYTF
TRBV28	TRBJ2-3	CASSFGSTGRTDTQYF
TRBV27	TRBJ1-5	CASNDRGWAGQPQHF
TRBV5-1	TRBJ2-3	CASSLEGLNTDTQYF
TRBV5-4	TRBJ1-2	CASSPGDRDYGYTF
TRBV7-9	TRBJ1-5	CASSSSTVPGGKDQPQHF
TRBV18	TRBJ2-7	CASSPLGQGTHEQYF
TRBV30	TRBJ2-4	CAGGTEGLDIQYF
TRBV7-9	TRBJ2-6	CASSRGQGGSSGANVLTF
TRBV5-4	TRBJ2-1	CASRTSGVYNEQFF
TRBV28	TRBJ1-2	CASSLFGQYGYTF
TRBV28	TRBJ2-3	CASRRRGGRDTQYF
TRBV7-9	TRBJ1-1	CASSLGDMGLMNTEAFF
TRBV13	TRBJ2-7	CASSRGGTAEYF
TRBV18	TRBJ2-7	CASSRETGAYEQYF
TRBV7-9	TRBJ1-2	CASSHQRGDGYTF
TRBV7-9	TRBJ2-1	CASSKVPSGVDEQFF
TRBV6-5	TRBJ2-7	CASSFGGLISVYEQYF
TRBV27	TRBJ2-6	CASSSTSPAGANVLTF
TRBV2	TRBJ1-2	CASPDGQERRIYGYTF
TRBV4-1	TRBJ2-1	CASSSSTSGSLLSEQFF
TRBV27	TRBJ1-1	CASSLSGAAEAFF
TRBV28	TRBJ2-7	CASSALGTGYEQYF
TRBV9	TRBJ2-5	CASSVGSGDRVGETQYF